This T cell receptor (beta chain) was observed in a study of shared clonotypes between healthy human individuals (dated by TCRdb to 2019 to 2021). General notes on the study: The cohort comprised two women and a few men aged 18 to 49 years. For each donor, CD4 naive and CD4 memory were each given three plates, CD8 naive was given two plates, and CD8 memory was given one plate. To estimate repertoire size and how much clonotype sharing occurs between individuals, the study deeply sequenced the blood TCR repertoires of several healthy adults. To increase sequencing depth and limit assay-specific biases, different laboratories used diverse techniques to prepare libraries and sequence TCR repertoires. Per donor, leukapheresis produced somewhere between about 0.94 and 9.5 billion PBMCs.

TCR CDR3 regions were amplified from genomic DNA by multiplex PCR using the deep immunoSEQ assay. Extracted genomic DNA from each cell subset was spread evenly across all wells of several immunoSEQ 96-well plates, with each plate serving as a replicate. For sorted subsets, 150 to 250 ng of genomic DNA, equivalent to roughly 33,000 T cell genomes, went into each replicate PCR. Purified libraries were measured with a Qubit 3.0 fluorometer, size-checked on a Bioanalyzer 2100, and measured again with the KAPA Library Quantification kit. Every immunoSEQ 96-well plate was sequenced on a dedicated single-read 150-cycle Illumina NextSeq 550 flow cell. Turning to the authors' computational methods: Because the immunoSEQ output included only junctional sequences and no quality scores, the filtering could not be the same as the filtering used for full-length reads. Sequences were annotated with PyIR, a Python wrapper for IgBLAST v1.9, using IMGT germline references to assign V/J genes and CDR3. Any read was removed if the V/J assignment was weak (E-value above 1e-6), the CDR3 was missing, or the read contained stop codons, out-of-frame junctions, or ambiguous translated residues. V3J clonotypes were defined by identical inferred V gene, J gene, and CDR3 amino acid sequence. Percentage overlap between repertoires was computed as shared unique clonotypes divided by the size of the smaller repertoire. Three approaches were used to assess repertoire richness: RTK rarefaction, the Chao1 estimator, and Recon v2.1 estimates of unobserved clonotypes. Generation probabilities were computed with OLGA for all TCRbeta clonotypes obtained by the gDNA method from a handful of donors. TCRdb re-hosts the immuneACCESS table, in-frame sequences only. Its copies lack some clones; in the studies checked, an unresolved V gene accounts for under half of them, and the cause for the rest is not known. The V and J calls and clone size come from that table; D and trimming were worked out from the DNA. In this sample the table shows some 700,000 clones, less than 95% of which occur a single time. 34% of the sample comes from the top ten.

A few counts support this clone. The specificity of this receptor is unknown. Nothing much larger sits one base from this clone, and base qualities are not available. The donors were healthy, HIV-negative adults who had no recently reported acute infections or vaccinations. Only Caucasian adults living in Nashville, Tennessee, USA were represented among the donors. The CD8 memory samples were a combination of magnetically selected CD45RO+ cells and CCR7-negative CD45RA+ effector memory (TemRA) cells. Blood was collected by leukapheresis, and PBMCs were isolated by Ficoll-Histopaque density gradient centrifugation and then cryopreserved in liquid nitrogen vapor phase. Analytical flow cytometry was used to check the purity and quantity of each magnetically sorted T cell population. Each sorted fraction had its genomic DNA isolated and then quantified by UV absorbance on a Nanodrop 2000c. What the research found in general, with its limitations: Larger estimated clonotype richness was generally found for naive subsets than for memory subsets. When a handful of donors were compared, the shared fraction of clonotypes was 5% to 6.5% for naive CD4, over 3% for naive CD8, 2% to 2.5% for memory CD4, and 0.4% for memory CD8. Pairwise subsampling led to the expectation that sequencing depth would affect the degree of clonotype sharing among donors. Only blood was sampled, and tissue TCR repertoires likely differ from those in blood. Higher generation probabilities were observed for clonotypes shared by all four sorted-subset donors than for non-shared clonotypes. Rarefaction of sorted-subset datasets indicated incomplete sequencing despite the large sequencing depth. Because the study included only a small number of donors, the genetic and exposure-history diversity represented was limited.

From V the trimming removes 5 bases and from J it removes 3 bases, while the gene matches leave 10 bases of the junction unaccounted for. The CDR3 runs 15 residues from the cysteine to the phenylalanine. Only CDR3 DNA remains: 45 bases, in frame from the first base. The germline V gene provides CDR1 MNHNS and CDR2 SASEGT. The clonotype comes from a man aged 18 to 35 in good health. Some clones in this sample may be carry-over from other donors' samples. The rearranged segments are TRBV6-1 and TRBJ2-7, and TRBD1 matches 7 of the central bases. Sequencing input: memory CD8+ T cells from PBMCs. The cell subset or site label on this specimen signifies: CD45RO+ cells pooled with CCR7-negative TemRA cells. The bases read TGTGCCAGCAGTCCCCCTAGGGACAGTCTCTACGAGCAGTACTTC. This translates into CASSPPRDSLYEQYF.